A selection of T cell receptor beta chains follows, all from one sample in a study of blood T cell repertoires in COVID-19. Generated by immunoSEQ multiplex PCR, the TCRdb table keeps only in-frame clones and is missing some. The table has roughly 460,000 clones, roughly 89% seen once. Sequenced input: peripheral blood. Receptors originate from a man younger than 35 with COVID-19, enrolled during active disease. Each CDR3 is given with its conserved first and last residue. The D gene is left open where the match is weak. Clone size is shown for a subset of rows, as once, few, many or a class of expanded clone.

j_gene,d_gene,v_gene,abundance,CDR3aa,CDR3nt
TRBJ2-6,NA,TRBV29-1,NA,CSVVVPGSVTGANVLTF,TGCAGCGTTGTAGTGCCAGGGTCAGTTACTGGGGCCAACGTCCTGACTTTC
TRBJ2-7,NA,TRBV2,once,CASSPPDKGLNEQYF,TGTGCCAGCTCCCCCCCGGATAAGGGGCTCAACGAGCAGTACTTC
TRBJ2-7,NA,TRBV10-3,NA,CAISDRGLDEQYF,TGTGCCATCAGTGATAGGGGCTTGGACGAGCAGTACTTC
TRBJ2-5,TRBD2,TRBV11-3,once,CASSPSAGSQETQYF,TGTGCCAGCAGCCCGTCAGCGGGGAGCCAAGAGACCCAGTACTTC
TRBJ1-5,NA,TRBV30,once,CAWSEGHYNQPQHF,TGTGCCTGGAGTGAGGGACACTACAATCAGCCCCAGCATTTT
TRBJ2-5,TRBD1,TRBV7-9,NA,CASSLGQGAGETQYF,TGTGCCAGCAGCCTGGGGCAGGGGGCAGGGGAGACCCAGTACTTC
TRBJ1-5,NA,TRBV19,NA,CASSIWGAQPQHF,TGTGCCAGTAGTATTTGGGGCGCTCAGCCCCAGCATTTT
TRBJ2-7,NA,TRBV27,NA,CASGWDNAYEQYF,TGTGCCAGCGGATGGGACAACGCCTACGAGCAGTACTTC
TRBJ1-1,NA,TRBV27,NA,CASYRDGTEAFF,TGTGCCAGCTACAGGGACGGCACTGAAGCTTTCTTT
TRBJ2-7,NA,TRBV10-3,once,CAISALSREQYF,TGTGCCATCAGTGCCCTTAGTCGCGAGCAGTACTTC
TRBJ2-7,NA,TRBV10-3,once,CAISESLDSAYEQYF,TGTGCCATCAGTGAGTCCTTGGACAGCGCCTACGAGCAGTACTTC
TRBJ1-6,NA,TRBV6-5,NA,CASSLGGSPLHF,TGTGCCAGCAGCCTGGGGGGATCACCCCTCCACTTT
TRBJ2-7,TRBD1,TRBV6-5,once,CASSYSGQVPSKQYF,TGTGCCAGCAGTTACTCGGGACAGGTCCCTAGCAAGCAGTACTTC
TRBJ1-2,TRBD1,TRBV18,NA,CASSPGTGVYGYTF,TGTGCCAGCTCCCCCGGGACAGGGGTCTATGGCTACACCTTC
TRBJ2-7,NA,TRBV5-3,NA,CARSFFVYEQYF,TGTGCCAGAAGCTTCTTTGTCTACGAGCAGTACTTC
TRBJ1-1,NA,TRBV7-9,once,CASSFAENTEAFF,TGTGCCAGCAGCTTCGCAGAAAACACTGAAGCTTTCTTT
TRBJ2-5,NA,TRBV7-3,NA,CASSLGSGAGETQYF,TGTGCCAGCAGCTTAGGATCAGGGGCCGGAGAGACCCAGTACTTC
TRBJ2-7,NA,TRBV11-2,NA,CASSLDPPPSYEQYF,TGTGCCAGCAGCTTAGACCCTCCCCCCAGCTACGAGCAGTACTTC
TRBJ2-3,NA,TRBV14,NA,CASSQARESDTQYF,TGTGCCAGCAGCCAAGCACGGGAGTCAGATACGCAGTATTTT
TRBJ2-4,NA,TRBV7-4,NA,CASSQRGSHWTLAKNIQYF,TGTGCCAGCAGCCAAAGGGGCAGTCATTGGACCTTAGCCAAAAACATTCAGTACTTC
TRBJ1-5,NA,TRBV6-1,NA,CASSERGFWSNQPQHF,TGTGCCAGCAGTGAAAGGGGTTTTTGGAGCAATCAGCCCCAGCATTTT
TRBJ2-3,TRBD2,TRBV6-1,NA,CASSEARTSGGASADTQYF,TGTGCCAGCAGTGAAGCCCGGACTAGCGGGGGGGCCTCGGCAGATACGCAGTATTTT
TRBJ2-5,TRBD2,TRBV11-3,NA,CASGKSQLAAEYQETQYF,TGTGCCAGCGGAAAATCGCAGCTAGCGGCTGAATACCAAGAGACCCAGTACTTC
TRBJ2-2,TRBD2,TRBV6-1,NA,CASREGTSGGTGELFF,TGTGCCAGCAGAGAAGGGACTAGCGGGGGCACAGGGGAGCTGTTTTTT
TRBJ2-1,TRBD1,TRBV27,NA,CASSPQTGSPYNEQFF,TGTGCCAGCAGTCCTCAGACAGGGAGCCCCTACAATGAGCAGTTCTTC
TRBJ2-5,NA,TRBV29-1,once,CSVGGLVSQYF,TGCAGCGTTGGAGGGCTAGTCAGCCAGTACTTC
TRBJ2-1,NA,TRBV9,NA,CASSGGSSSYNEQFF,TGTGCCAGCAGCGGGGGCTCCAGCTCCTACAATGAGCAGTTCTTC